These T cell receptor beta chains were read from a single sample in a study of T cells expressing NK-cell markers. TCRdb processed the 5' RACE reads again and assigns one entry to each CDR3 protein, with no DNA. The table lists about 450,000 distinct CDR3 sequences, with about 7.1% in the top ten. The sample comprised blood T cells: a sorted CD56 or NKG2C T cell subset, CD4+ or CD8+ T cells, or bulk PBMC T cells (not recorded which). The receptors derive from a woman aged 18 to 75 in good health. Both conserved end residues are part of each CDR3. The order of the fields is V gene, J gene, CDR3 protein.

TRBV11-3	TRBJ2-1	CASSLDSEYNEQFF
TRBV5-1	TRBJ2-1	CASSLNNIYNEQFF
TRBV29-1	TRBJ2-3	CSAQGGDRYTQYF
TRBV18	TRBJ2-3	CASSRATGSADTQYF
TRBV12-3/TRBV12-4	TRBJ1-1	CASSFLGLNTEAFF
TRBV9	TRBJ2-2	CASSAGQINTGELFF
TRBV12-3/TRBV12-4	TRBJ1-4	CASSPQVGQGATNEKLFF
TRBV10-3	TRBJ1-1	CAISPHGNTEAFF
TRBV7-8	TRBJ2-3	CATQDRYTDTQYF
TRBV9	TRBJ2-5	CASSANSAETQYF
TRBV20-1	TRBJ2-7	CSARVQGNRDASYEQYF
TRBV5-1	TRBJ2-7	CASSFGSTTYEQYF
TRBV3-1	TRBJ2-7	CASSQTPTSVNYEQYF
TRBV7-9	TRBJ2-7	CASDGQSYEQYF
TRBV7-2	TRBJ1-2	CASSHTGPGHGYTF
TRBV4-2	TRBJ2-1	CASSQDLQRQAVEQFF
TRBV20-1	TRBJ2-7	CSARDPSGRVGPYEQYF
TRBV7-8	TRBJ2-1	CASSLGWDEQFF
TRBV6-2/TRBV6-3	TRBJ2-6	CASIRGAVLGSGANVLTF
TRBV3-1	TRBJ2-1	CASSQPTSGRASYNEQFF
TRBV4-3	TRBJ2-1	CASSQQAGGRGNEQFF
TRBV12-3/TRBV12-4	TRBJ2-4	CASTRREGRGFIQYF
TRBV30	TRBJ2-1	CAWEGGGYYNEQFF
TRBV18	TRBJ1-3	CASSPRGYSGITVLGNTIYF
TRBV10-3	TRBJ1-2	CAISDEGYHGYTF
TRBV20-1	TRBJ2-1	CSALLSASGLNEQFF
TRBV5-1	TRBJ1-1	CASTTMNTEAFF
TRBV6-2/TRBV6-3	TRBJ2-5	CASSDGTGDAETQYF
TRBV12-3/TRBV12-4	TRBJ1-2	CASSLELVGYTF
TRBV20-1	TRBJ1-2	CSARDGGGHGGYTF
TRBV20-1	TRBJ2-2	CSAIKLVSGELFF
TRBV11-2	TRBJ2-2	CASIPGTRRADVNTGELFF
TRBV6-5	TRBJ2-2	CASSYSSRKAGTGELFF
TRBV7-3	TRBJ2-2	CASKAGGPTGELFF
TRBV12-5	TRBJ1-1	CASGRDVVEAFF
TRBV12-3/TRBV12-4	TRBJ1-1	CASSLTGREAFF
TRBV20-1	TRBJ1-5	CSARRTGDHNQPQHF
TRBV5-5	TRBJ1-1	CASSSQRTNTEAFF
TRBV6-1	TRBJ1-4	CASSDRDGANEKLFF
TRBV6-5	TRBJ2-5	CASSYSSVGGETQYF
TRBV6-4	TRBJ1-1	CASRSDMGGEAFF